Listed here are 18 T cell receptor beta chains from one sample, sequenced in a study of blood T cells in healthy people across ages. A sample-barcoded 5' primer and a J-beta primer mix were used in a second PCR of roughly 6 to 11 cycles. A single record per CDR3 protein comes from TCRdb applying MiXCR to the 5' RACE reads. The table records fewer than 900,000 distinct CDR3 sequences, under 40% of them present only once. Material for sequencing was blood. The receptors stem from a man aged 18 to 29 in good health.

The J gene is TRBJ1-6, the V gene TRBV7-8; 9 bases are shared with TRBD1. Germline V CDR1 and CDR2: SGHVS, FQNEAQ. The trim removed 5 bases at V and 6 bases at J, leaving 5 bases unmatched. The CDR3 runs to 15 residues. The CDR3 nucleotides are TGTGCCAGCAGCCCGCCGGGACAGGGTAATTCACCCCTCCACTTT. Protein product: CASSPPGQGNSPLHF. The complete variable domain, with remaining parts taken from reference TRBV7-8 and TRBJ1-6, reads GAGVSQSPRYKVAKRGQDVALRCDPISGHVSLFWYQQALGQGPEFLTYFQNEAQLDKSGLPSDRFFAERPEGSVSTLKIQRTQQEDSAVYLCASSPPGQGNSPLHFGNGTRLTVT.

This clonotype has only a few counts. The genes are TRBV10-3 and TRBJ1-5, with 7 bases fitting TRBD1. This CDR3 is built from 13 residues. From germline, CDR1 is ENHRY and CDR2 SYGVKD. J lost 13 bases, V lost 3 bases, and 9 bases had no gene match. CDR3 protein: CAISEEAQGQQHF. As DNA, the CDR3 is TGTGCCATCAGTGAAGAAGCCCAGGGACAGCAGCATTTT.

The chain uses TRBV7-2 and TRBJ2-1, with D possibly being TRBD2 (6 bases). Germline V gives CDR1 SGHTA, CDR2 FQGNSA. This CDR3 comprises 13 residues. Between the trimmed V and J ends, which lost 5 bases and 6 bases, there was a span of 11 bases. As DNA, the CDR3 is TGTGCCAGCAGCCAGCCTAGCGCCAATGAGCAGTTCTTC. Translated, it gives CASSQPSANEQFF.

This clonotype has just a few counts. This chain joins TRBV6-7 and TRBJ1-6; a possible D gene is TRBD1 (5 bases). TRBV6-7 is an ORF, with its function uncertain. The CDR3 contains 15 residues. V was trimmed by 7 bases and J by 6 bases, leaving 16 bases between them. The CDR3 DNA sequence: TGTGCCAGCAAGATCAACGGACACCCTAATTCACCCCTCCACTTT. Amino acids: CASKINGHPNSPLHF.

The table lists this clonotype with a few counts. The V gene is TRBV9, the J gene TRBJ2-1, with D perhaps matching TRBD1 or TRBD2 (5 bases each). Looked up from germline, CDR1 is SGDLS and CDR2 is YYNGEE. V lost 6 bases and J lost 2, with 15 bases in between. The CDR3 is 15 amino acids. The DNA of the CDR3 is TGTGCCAGCACCGAAGGCTTGGGACCCTACAATGAGCAGTTCTTC. This gives the protein CASTEGLGPYNEQFF.

This chain uses TRBV10-2 with TRBJ1-5; 7 positions match TRBD1. Unmatched junction bases numbered 1, after V lost 2 bases and J lost 6 bases. From germline, CDR1 is WSHSY and CDR2 SAAADI. The CDR3 spans 13 residues. CDR3 DNA sequence: TGCGCCAGCAGTGAGGACAGGGTTCAGCCCCAGCATTTT. Translation gives CASSEDRVQPQHF.

The rearrangement joins TRBV7-2 to TRBJ2-3; 9 bases fit TRBD2. The ends lost 3 bases at V and 5 bases at J; junction bases unmatched: 12. The CDR3 loop spans 17 amino acids. Germline V lookup: CDR1 SGHTA, CDR2 FQGNSA. Written as DNA, the CDR3 is TGTGCCAGCAGCTTCCCCACCGGCGGGAGGGGCAGAGATACGCAGTATTTT. It codes for CASSFPTGGRGRDTQYF.

The CDR3 loop is CAISEVTDTQYF. DNA of the CDR3: TGTGCCATCAGTGAGGTCACAGATACGCAGTATTTT. This chain connects TRBV10-3 to TRBJ2-3; D uncertain. The CDR3 extends over 12 amino acids. Trimming took off 2 bases at V and 2 bases at J, with 2 bases between the two ends. Per the germline V gene, CDR1 is ENHRY and CDR2 is SYGVKD.

The V and J genes are TRBV7-2 and TRBJ2-1, with 9 bases lining up with TRBD1. In germline, CDR1 is SGHTA, CDR2 FQGNSA. The CDR3 sequence is 16 residues long. Unmatched junction bases numbered 10, after V lost 5 bases and J lost 5 bases. The CDR3 region is CASSVAKQGANNEQFF. Written as DNA, the CDR3 is TGTGCCAGCAGCGTCGCGAAACAGGGGGCCAACAATGAGCAGTTCTTC.

J is TRBJ1-2 and V is TRBV6-1; TRBD1 agrees at 7 bases. Germline CDR1 MNHNS, CDR2 SASEGT. Unmatched junction bases numbered 6, after V lost 3 bases and J lost 5 bases. This CDR3 contains 14 residues. This CDR3 reads CASSEARGRYGYTF. The DNA of the CDR3 is TGTGCCAGCAGTGAGGCCAGGGGGAGGTATGGCTACACCTTC.

This clonotype has a handful of counts. The CDR3 nucleotides are TGTGCCAGCCTTGAAGGGAACTATGGCTACACCTTC. Its protein product is CASLEGNYGYTF. The chain recombines TRBV28 with TRBJ1-2; no firm D call. CDR1 and CDR2 (germline): MDHEN, SYDVKM. Between the trimmed V and J ends, which lost 8 bases and 2 bases, there was a span of 9 bases. There are 12 residues in the CDR3.

As to this clonotype: A much larger clone sits a single nucleotide away, making a read error possible. The chain recombines TRBV5-1 with TRBJ1-4; no definite D call. The CDR3 extends over 16 amino acids. CDR1 is SGHRS, CDR2 YFSETQ, per germline. V was pared by 3 bases and J by 0 bases, with 12 bases between. The CDR3 reads CASSSGRPTTNEKLFF. Here the CDR3 DNA reads TGCGCCAGCAGCTCAGGACGACCGACAACTAATGAAAAACTGTTTTTT.

The chain has TRBV29-1 and TRBJ1-2, with 7 positions matching TRBD1. Germline V gene sequence: CDR1 SQVTM, CDR2 ANQGSEA. V trimming: 7 bases; J trimming: 4 bases; junction bases outside the gene matches: 9. The CDR3 has 13 residues. CDR3 amino acids: CSALGDSVYGYTF. The CDR3 nucleotides read TGCAGCGCCCTGGGGGACAGTGTCTATGGCTACACCTTC.

The V and J genes are TRBV24-1 and TRBJ2-5, with D perhaps TRBD1 (5 bases). In germline, CDR1 is KGHDR, CDR2 SFDVKD. The CDR3 loop spans 16 amino acids. V was cut by 2 bases and J by 4 bases, with 16 bases left in between. The CDR3 loop is CATSDSRTRPVETQYF. The CDR3 nucleotides are TGTGCCACCAGTGATTCTCGGACACGCCCGGTAGAGACCCAGTACTTC.

Concerning this clonotype itself: At one end, the junction sequence differs from germline, possibly due to a read error. This chain links TRBV12-3 or TRBV12-4 with TRBJ2-3; D remains ambiguous. This CDR3 region has 13 residues. The CDR3 region has the DNA TGCGCCAGCACTCCTGTCGGAACAGATACGCAGTATTTT. The encoded protein is CASTPVGTDTQYF.

This clonotype was recorded a few times. This chain links TRBV7-9 with TRBJ2-5; tentative D call: TRBD1 (6 bases). This CDR3 contains 19 residues. V gave up 3 bases and J gave up 5 bases, with 28 bases separating them. Germline CDR1 and CDR2: SEHNR and FQNEAQ (reference sequence). The CDR3 is CASSLRGHRLTPNQETQYF. For the CDR3, the DNA is TGTGCCAGCAGCTTGAGGGGACACCGACTAACCCCGAATCAGGAGACCCAGTACTTC.

In this sample, this clonotype turned up a few times. The V gene is TRBV20-1, the J gene TRBJ2-5; 13 bases match TRBD2. CDR3 length: 13 amino acids. J was trimmed by 5 bases and V by 6 bases; bases with no gene match: 3. Germline V lookup: CDR1 DFQATT, CDR2 SNEGSKA (reference sequence). The chain's CDR3 is CSAAGLAGETQYF. CDR3 bases: TGCAGTGCGGCGGGACTAGCGGGGGAGACCCAGTACTTC.

The CDR3 DNA reads TGCAGCGTTGTGCCGACAGATACGCAGTATTTT. Its translation is CSVVPTDTQYF. The genes are TRBV29-1 and TRBJ2-3; no clear D gene. Germline assignment: CDR1 SQVTM and CDR2 ANQGSEA. CDR3 length equals 11 residues. Trimming pared 4 bases from V and 3 bases from J, leaving 5 bases between.